This T cell receptor (beta chain) appears in the sequencing data of a study of OX40 agonist ivuxolimab in advanced cancers. The CDR3 is 15 amino acids. Germline V lookup: CDR1 SGHDT, CDR2 YYEEEE. Clones were sequenced by immunoSEQ multiplex PCR, and TCRdb holds only the in-frame ones, with some missing. The sample contains about 58,000 clones, around 90% of which appear only once. The gene calls are TRBV5-6 and TRBJ2-5; D call uncertain. TRBJ2-7 explains the end of the DNA better; the J call may be wrong. This TCR came from an adult with an advanced solid tumor such as melanoma, head and neck, liver or kidney cancer. The material sequenced was CD4+ or CD8+ T cells sorted from blood, taken in a trial of the OX40 agonist ivuxolimab. The chain's CDR3 is CASSYRTNFVDEQYF. As DNA, the CDR3 is TGTGCCAGCAGCTATCGGACCAACTTCGTGGACGAGCAGTACTTC.